A single sample is the source of the 9 T cell receptor beta chains below, sequenced in a study of blood T cell repertoires in COVID-19. Assay: immunoSEQ multiplex PCR; the TCRdb copy retains only in-frame clones and omits some. The table shows about 400,000 clones, with more than 85% occurring only once. The material sequenced was peripheral blood. The source of these receptors is a human donor in a cohort sampled during active COVID-19.

V is TRBV3-1 (or the pseudogene TRBV3-2) and J is TRBJ2-3, with 13 bases lining up with TRBD2. In germline, CDR1 is LGHDT, CDR2 YNNKEL (reference sequence). V gave up 0 bases and J gave up 5 bases; unmatched junction bases: 11. There are 19 residues in the CDR3. This CDR3 reads CASSQDPPWTSGGGDTQYF. CDR3 in DNA: TGTGCCAGCAGCCAAGATCCACCATGGACTAGCGGGGGTGGAGATACGCAGTATTTT.

This chain connects TRBV6-5 to TRBJ1-2, with 10 bases lining up with TRBD1. Germline V gene sequence: CDR1 MNHEY, CDR2 SVGAGI. The CDR3 covers 16 residues. The J segment lost 12 bases and the V segment lost 2 bases, leaving 15 bases of the junction unmatched. CDR3 in DNA: TGTGCCAGCAGTTACGAGGCTTTTGGGACAGGGGAACAGCACACCTTC. Its translation is CASSYEAFGTGEQHTF.

The V gene is TRBV9, the J gene TRBJ2-3, with a tentative D call TRBD2 (5 bases). The CDR3 sequence is 15 residues long. Looked up from germline, CDR1 is SGDLS and CDR2 is YYNGEE. Trimming pared 0 bases from V and 4 bases from J, leaving 12 bases between. The CDR3 loop reads CASSVEGDGADTQYF. The CDR3 coding sequence is TGTGCCAGCAGCGTAGAGGGAGACGGGGCAGATACGCAGTATTTT.

The chain has TRBV19 and TRBJ1-1; tentatively, D is TRBD1 (6 bases). This CDR3 has 15 residues. The germline CDR1 and CDR2 sequences are LNHDA and SQIVND (reference sequence). Trimming took 4 bases from V and 3 from J, leaving 15 bases between them. CDR3 bases: TGTGCCAGTAGTACCTACAGGGCGGGAGACACTGAAGCTTTCTTT. The encoded protein is CASSTYRAGDTEAFF.

The chain links TRBV5-1 to TRBJ1-2, with 10 bases matching TRBD1. J was trimmed by 6 bases and V by 0 bases; bases with no gene match: 8. The CDR3 covers 16 residues. Germline V gene lookup returns CDR1 SGHRS and CDR2 YFSETQ. As DNA, the CDR3 is TGCGCCAGCAGCTTGGACGAGACAGGGGGCGCGAATGGCTACACCTTC. Amino acid sequence: CASSLDETGGANGYTF.

V usage is TRBV6-6 and J usage is TRBJ1-2, with TRBD1 matching 9 bases. V lost 5 bases, J lost 8 bases, and 6 bases stayed unmatched. The CDR3 runs to 13 residues. Germline V gives CDR1 MNHNY, CDR2 SVGAGI (reference sequence). The CDR3 nucleotides read TGTGCCAGCAGTGGGACAGGGAAGACGGGCTACACCTTC. This sequence encodes CASSGTGKTGYTF.

The V gene is TRBV2, the J gene TRBJ2-7, with 8 bases fitting TRBD1. The CDR3 has 13 residues. J lost 7 bases, V lost 5 bases, and 7 bases had no gene match. Germline V gene sequence: CDR1 SNHLY, CDR2 FYNNEI. Written as DNA, the CDR3 is TGTGCCAGCAGTCACCCCTACAGGGGGGAGCAGTACTTC. This translates into CASSHPYRGEQYF. Combining the CDR3 with reference TRBV2 and TRBJ2-7 gives the whole variable domain EPEVTQTPSHQVTQMGQEVILRCVPISNHLYFYWYRQILGQKVEFLVSFYNNEISEKSEIFDDQFSVERPDGSNFTLKIRSTKLEDSAMYFCASSHPYRGEQYFGPGTRLTVT.

The chain joins TRBV30 to TRBJ2-3, with D possibly TRBD2 on 5 matching bases. This CDR3 is 13 amino acids long. Germline V gene lookup returns CDR1 GTSNPN and CDR2 SVGIG (reference sequence). V was shortened by 3 bases and J by 5 bases, with 12 bases between the two germline ends. In nucleotides, the CDR3 is TGTGCCTGGAGCGCCGGGGAAGTAGATACGCAGTATTTT. This encodes CAWSAGEVDTQYF. Full variable domain (missing parts from reference TRBV30 and TRBJ2-3): SQTIHQWPATLVQPVGSPLSLECTVEGTSNPNLYWYRQAAGRGLQLLFYSVGIGQISSEVPQNLSASRPQDRQFILSSKKLLLSDSGFYLCAWSAGEVDTQYFGPGTRLTVL.

V is TRBV6-4 and J is TRBJ2-1; 7 bases line up with TRBD2. The CDR3 extends over 13 amino acids. With 2 bases clipped from V and 12 bases from J, the junction kept 7 bases outside the gene matches. Germline CDR1 is MRHNA and CDR2 is SNTAGT. CDR3 DNA: TGTGCCAGCAGTGACCCCGGACTAGTCGTGCAGTTCTTC. Amino acid sequence: CASSDPGLVVQFF.